Listed below are T cell receptor beta chains from one sample, sequenced in a study of blood T cells in healthy people across ages. TCRdb re-derived calls from the 5' RACE reads in MiXCR, one entry per CDR3 protein. The top ten hold roughly 19% of the sample, which has hundreds of thousands of distinct CDR3 sequences, 40% to 50% seen once. The sequenced material came from blood. Receptors were obtained from a man between 60 and 70 years old in good health. Both conserved end residues are part of each CDR3. A D gene is named only where the DNA matches it firmly. Rows give clone size only sometimes, using once, few, many, or a class for an expanded clone.

abundance,j_gene,v_gene,d_gene,CDR3aa,CDR3nt
-,TRBJ1-2,TRBV3-1,TRBD1,CASSLTTGTGYLGYTF,TGTGCCAGCAGCCTTACCACCGGGACAGGCTATCTTGGCTACACCTTC
few,TRBJ2-6,TRBV28,-,CASTSGSSGANVLTF,TGTGCCAGCACATCTGGGAGTTCTGGGGCCAACGTCCTGACTTTC
once,TRBJ1-6,TRBV12-3/TRBV12-4,-,CASSLRNSNSPLHF,TGTGCCAGCAGTTTAAGGAATTCAAATTCACCCCTCCACTTT
few,TRBJ2-1,TRBV7-2,TRBD2,CASRRAGGPGEQFF,TGTGCCAGCCGCCGCGCGGGGGGGCCGGGGGAGCAGTTCTTC
few,TRBJ2-1,TRBV5-1,TRBD2,CASSLELAGGYNEQFF,TGCGCCAGCAGCTTGGAACTAGCGGGGGGGTACAATGAGCAGTTCTTC
few,TRBJ2-1,TRBV6-2/TRBV6-3,-,CASSKQSYNEQFF,TGTGCCAGCAGTAAACAGTCTTATAATGAGCAGTTCTTC
few,TRBJ1-2,TRBV29-1,-,CSVEDWGQVYGYTF,TGCAGCGTTGAAGATTGGGGTCAGGTCTATGGCTACACCTTC
-,TRBJ2-7,TRBV30,-,CAWSVGPTYEQYF,TGTGCCTGGAGTGTGGGACCCACCTACGAGCAGTACTTC
-,TRBJ1-1,TRBV18,TRBD1,CASSATGYNTEAFF,TGTGCCAGCTCAGCGACAGGGTATAACACTGAAGCTTTCTTT
few,TRBJ2-7,TRBV15,-,CATSRDTFGLSEQYF,TGTGCCACCAGCAGAGATACGTTCGGGCTCTCCGAGCAGTACTTC
-,TRBJ2-3,TRBV7-2,TRBD2,CASSPSPRPSGRTDTQYF,TGTGCCAGCAGCCCCTCGCCCCGGCCTAGCGGGCGCACAGATACGCAGTATTTT
-,TRBJ2-1,TRBV28,-,CASSQHAGTNSYNEQFF,TGTGCCAGCAGCCAACATGCCGGGACAAATTCCTACAATGAGCAGTTCTTC
-,TRBJ2-7,TRBV9,-,CASSERGEPTGLLREQYF,TGTGCCAGCAGCGAGCGAGGGGAACCGACTGGCTTGCTACGAGAGCAGTACTTC